The source of this T cell receptor beta chain is a study of blood T cell repertoires in COVID-19. Study at large: Acute-phase and convalescent COVID-19 samples originated in the United States, Italy and Spain. The analysed material was cDNA or gDNA that came from T cells, B-cell-depleted T cells, or PBMCs.

Original analysis: For nucleated cells, counts were estimated from reference gene primer amplification. Generated by immunoSEQ multiplex PCR, the TCRdb table keeps only in-frame clones and is missing some. V, J and clone size are taken as reported in that table, and D and trimming were inferred from the DNA itself. The data contain some 150,000 clones, approximately 80% of them singletons. Germline CDR1 SGHTA, CDR2 FQGNSA. The CDR3 is 14 residues long. The germline V and J ends were trimmed by 0 bases and 7 bases, with 10 bases remaining between them. This chain joins TRBV7-2 and TRBJ1-5; unclear D gene. The origin of this receptor is a human donor in a cohort sampled during active COVID-19. The sample was peripheral blood. CDR3 nucleotides: TGTGCCAGCAGCTTAGCCCTGACCGGGCAGCCCCAGCATTTT. This gives the protein CASSLALTGQPQHF.